Presented here are 18 T cell receptor beta chains from one specimen sequenced in a study of cytomegalovirus exposure and HLA in healthy donors. Primers for the PCR totalled 60 Vbeta and 13 Jbeta. Measured with immunoSEQ multiplex PCR; TCRdb has only the in-frame clones, and not every one. This table lists about 40,000 clones. The specimen was PBMCs. The origin of the receptors is a man aged 35 to 55 in good health and CMV-seropositive.

The rearrangement uses TRBV7-2 and TRBJ1-2; D gene unclear. This CDR3 is 14 amino acids long. Germline CDR1 and CDR2: SGHTA and FQGNSA. Trimming took off 1 base at V and 2 bases at J, with 8 bases between the two ends. The CDR3 spells CASSLGGVNYGYTF. The CDR3 DNA is TGTGCCAGCAGCTTAGGTGGAGTAAACTATGGCTACACCTTC.

The chain has TRBV7-2 and TRBJ2-5; 9 positions agree with TRBD2. The J call is in doubt because the DNA end fits TRBJ2-7 better. The V gene's germline CDR1 is SGHTA and CDR2 FQGNSA. The CDR3 covers 15 residues. The CDR3 DNA reads TGTGCCAGCAGCTTATCGTGGACTAGCGCGGACGAGCAGTACTTC. Protein: CASSLSWTSADEQYF.

The chain combines TRBV5-8 with TRBJ2-5; 9 nucleotides line up with TRBD1. V shed 7 bases, J shed 3 bases, and the junction held 4 bases outside the gene matches. Germline V CDR1 and CDR2: SGHTS, YDEGEE. The CDR3 has 13 residues. CDR3 in amino acids: CASGDRVEETQYF. The CDR3 DNA reads TGTGCCAGCGGGGACAGGGTGGAAGAGACCCAGTACTTC.

The rearrangement joins TRBV11-2 to TRBJ2-4, with TRBD2 matching over 9 bases. The CDR3 covers 16 residues. V lost 4 bases and J lost 0; bases outside the gene matches: 4. Germline CDR1 SGHAT, CDR2 FQNNGV. CDR3 amino acids: CASSYSSGVAKNIQYF. In nucleotides, the CDR3 is TGTGCCAGCAGCTACTCTAGCGGGGTAGCCAAAAACATTCAGTACTTC.

The chain is built from TRBV7-2 and TRBJ2-3, with 9 bases matching TRBD2. CDR3 length: 16 amino acids. CDR1 SGHTA and CDR2 FQGNSA come from the germline V gene. Trimming at V came to 4 bases and at J to 3 bases, leaving 8 bases not matched to a gene. CDR3 protein: CASSSSGRIETDTQYF. The CDR3 DNA sequence: TGTGCCAGCAGCTCCAGCGGGAGGATAGAAACAGATACGCAGTATTTT.

The genes are TRBV6-6 and TRBJ2-5, with TRBD1 identical over 11 bases. Germline V gene data show CDR1 as MNHNY and CDR2 as SVGAGI (reference sequence). The CDR3 totals 16 residues. Trimming at V came to 6 bases and at J to 6 bases, leaving 12 bases not matched to a gene. CDR3 bases: TGTGCCAGCAGCCAACTCCGGACAGGGGGCGGGAAGACCCAGTACTTC. Its translation is CASSQLRTGGGKTQYF.

The V and J genes are TRBV30 and TRBJ2-7; 13 bases line up with TRBD2. Trimming removed 1 base from V and 1 base from J; junction bases left unmatched: 1. The CDR3 extends over 15 amino acids. The V gene's germline CDR1 is GTSNPN and CDR2 SVGIG (reference sequence). CDR3 protein: CAWSGTSGSSYEQYF. CDR3 nucleotide sequence: TGTGCCTGGAGTGGGACTAGCGGGAGTTCCTACGAGCAGTACTTC.

The gene calls are TRBV6-6 and TRBJ2-5; weak D call: TRBD2 (6 bases). This CDR3 is built from 16 residues. Deletions cut 7 bases from V and 2 bases from J, with 20 bases between. Germline loops: CDR1 MNHNY, CDR2 SVGAGI (reference sequence). The CDR3 bases are TGTGCCAGCACCCCTAAGCGGGCGTGGGAGCAAGAGACCCAGTACTTC. It specifies CASTPKRAWEQETQYF.

This chain joins TRBV4-3 and TRBJ2-7; tentatively, D is TRBD1 (6 bases). CDR1 LGHNA and CDR2 YSLEER come from the germline V gene. Trimming removed 1 base from V and 3 bases from J, with 13 bases in between. CDR3 size: 15 residues. CDR3 amino acids: CASSQGYRVDYEQYF. CDR3 nucleotide sequence: TGCGCCAGCAGCCAAGGGTACAGGGTTGACTACGAGCAGTACTTC.

The gene calls are TRBV6-6 and TRBJ1-5; D unclear. This CDR3 is built from 14 residues. Deletions cut 3 bases from V and 5 bases from J, with 11 bases between. Germline lookup yields CDR1 MNHNY and CDR2 SVGAGI (reference sequence). This chain's CDR3 is CASSYFGEDQPQHF. CDR3 in DNA: TGTGCCAGCAGTTATTTCGGGGAGGATCAGCCCCAGCATTTT.

The CDR3 nucleotides read TGTGCCAGCAGTTTAAGGCGAGGGAACACCGGGGAGCTGTTTTTT. Translated: CASSLRRGNTGELFF. The chain is built from TRBV27 and TRBJ2-2; D not certain. The CDR3 runs 15 residues. V gave up 2 bases and J gave up 1 base, with 8 bases separating them. Germline V gene lookup returns CDR1 MNHEY and CDR2 SMNVEV (reference sequence).

The rearrangement joins TRBV11-2 to TRBJ2-7; 11 nucleotides align to TRBD2. The length of the CDR3 is 15 residues. Germline V gene data show CDR1 as SGHAT and CDR2 as FQNNGV. Losses at the gene ends were 5 bases for V and 2 bases for J; bases not matched to a gene: 5. The CDR3 reads CASSKGLAGPYEQYF. DNA of the CDR3: TGTGCCAGCAGCAAAGGACTAGCGGGCCCCTACGAGCAGTACTTC.

The chain joins TRBV30 to TRBJ2-3; a possible D gene is TRBD2 (6 bases). CDR1 is GTSNPN and CDR2 is SVGIG in the germline V gene (reference sequence). The CDR3 extends over 14 amino acids. Deletions cut 7 bases from V and 4 bases from J, with 18 bases between. This chain's CDR3 is CASGLRVGPDTQYF. Here the CDR3 DNA reads TGTGCCTCGGGACTCCGAGTCGGCCCAGATACGCAGTATTTT.

This chain uses TRBV5-8 with TRBJ2-1; 11 nucleotides line up with TRBD2. Germline CDR1 reads SGHTS; CDR2 reads YDEGEE. Unmatched junction bases numbered 5, after V lost 4 bases and J lost 5 bases. This CDR3 region has 15 residues. CDR3 DNA: TGTGCCAGCAGCCCCGGGACTAGCGGAGACAATGAGCAGTTCTTC. Protein sequence: CASSPGTSGDNEQFF. Combining the CDR3 with reference TRBV5-8 and TRBJ2-1 gives the whole variable domain EAGVTQSPTHLIKTRGQQATLRCSPISGHTSVYWYQQALGLGLQFLLWYDEGEERNRGNFPPRFSGRQFPNYSSELNVNALELEDSALYLCASSPGTSGDNEQFFGPGTRLTVL.

V is TRBV7-2 and J is TRBJ2-5; 7 bases line up with TRBD1. The CDR3 is 11 amino acids. With V trimmed by 7 bases and J by 5 bases, 1 base remained unmatched. Germline V gene data show CDR1 as SGHTA and CDR2 as FQGNSA. The chain's CDR3 is CASTRGETQYF. The DNA for the CDR3 is TGTGCCAGCACCAGGGGGGAGACCCAGTACTTC.

This CDR3 reads CASSPTGTSGLYEQYF. In DNA form, the CDR3 reads TGTGCCAGCAGCCCGACGGGGACTAGCGGACTCTACGAGCAGTACTTC. The rearrangement uses TRBV7-9 and TRBJ2-5; TRBD2 matches 11 bases. With the DNA end fitting TRBJ2-7 better, the J assignment may be wrong. The CDR3 covers 16 residues. Germline CDR1 SEHNR, CDR2 FQNEAQ (reference sequence).

Worth noting for this clone: Germline is not matched at one junction end, which may reflect a read error. The rearrangement joins TRBV27 to TRBJ2-4, with a weak D call TRBD2 (6 bases). There are 15 residues in the CDR3. The V gene's germline CDR1 is MNHEY and CDR2 SMNVEV (reference sequence). As DNA, the CDR3 is TGTACCAGCAGTCCTTGGGACTCAGTTAAAAACATTCAGTACTTC. Translating gives CTSSPWDSVKNIQYF.

The chain employs TRBV6-5 and TRBJ2-5; 8 bases agree with TRBD2. The DNA end favors TRBJ2-7, so the J call may be wrong. The CDR3 runs 14 residues. Germline CDR1 reads MNHEY; CDR2 reads SVGAGI. CDR3 in amino acids: CASTRSGDSYEQYF. The CDR3 nucleotides read TGTGCCAGTACCCGTAGCGGGGACTCCTACGAGCAGTACTTC.